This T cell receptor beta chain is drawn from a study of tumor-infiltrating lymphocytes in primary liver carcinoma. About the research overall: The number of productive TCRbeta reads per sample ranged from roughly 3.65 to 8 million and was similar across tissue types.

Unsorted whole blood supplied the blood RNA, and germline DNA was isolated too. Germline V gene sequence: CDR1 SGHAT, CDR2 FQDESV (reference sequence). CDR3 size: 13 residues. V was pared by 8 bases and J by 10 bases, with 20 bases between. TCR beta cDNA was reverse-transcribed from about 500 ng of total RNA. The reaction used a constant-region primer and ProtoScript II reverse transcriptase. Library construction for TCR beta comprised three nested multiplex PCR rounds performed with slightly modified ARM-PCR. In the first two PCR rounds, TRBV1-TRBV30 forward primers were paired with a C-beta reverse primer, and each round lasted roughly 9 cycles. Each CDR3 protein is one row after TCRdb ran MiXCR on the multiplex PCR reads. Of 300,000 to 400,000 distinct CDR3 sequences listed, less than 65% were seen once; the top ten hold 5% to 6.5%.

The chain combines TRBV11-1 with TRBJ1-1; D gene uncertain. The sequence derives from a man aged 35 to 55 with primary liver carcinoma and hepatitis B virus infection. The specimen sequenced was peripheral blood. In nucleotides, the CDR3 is TGTGCCAGCCTCTTAAGCGTTCATTCCGGAGCTTTCTTT. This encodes CASLLSVHSGAFF.